Detailed here is one T cell receptor beta chain. The source of the sample is a study of regulatory T cells in long-lasting Graves disease. For the study at large: Patients with new Graves' disease had used antithyroid drugs below 3 months.

To make TCR beta libraries, researchers used iRepertoire HTBI primers and Arm-PCR of CDR3 regions. Each CDR3 protein gets one entry after TCRdb re-called the multiplex PCR reads with MiXCR. The sample holds approximately 400,000 distinct CDR3 sequences; more than 12% are singletons and the top ten take roughly 17%. Germline V gives CDR1 SGHKS, CDR2 YYEKEE (reference sequence). With 4 bases removed from V and 10 bases from J, the gap between germline ends came to 18 bases. The CDR3 is made up of 14 amino acids. The time point was: newly diagnosed GD, antithyroid drugs for less than 3 months. RNA isolated from PBMCs was used to make the TCR library. The data also belong to a second study, concerning T cells in Graves' hyperthyroidism and ophthalmopathy. That work adds: Patients having uncontrolled infection, another autoimmune disease, pregnancy or lactation were not included.

The receptor was derived from a woman aged 25 to 39 with Graves disease. The chain has TRBV5-5 and TRBJ1-5, with D maybe TRBD1 (5 bases). This sample comprised peripheral blood mononuclear cells (PBMCs), obtained at new diagnosis, from a patient treated with antithyroid drugs. The CDR3 reads CASSPLGGVVPQHF. CDR3 nucleotide sequence: TGTGCCAGCAGCCCCCTGGGGGGAGTCGTTCCCCAGCATTTT. The variable domain in full, completed from reference TRBV5-5 and TRBJ1-5, reads DAGVTQSPTHLIKTRGQQVTLRCSPISGHKSVSWYQQVLGQGPQFIFQYYEKEERGRGNFPDRFSARQFPNYSSELNVNALLLGDSALYLCASSPLGGVVPQHFGDGTRLSIL.